Below, 30 T cell receptor beta chains from the same sample are listed, as sequenced in a study of blood T cell repertoires in COVID-19. Profiling relied on immunoSEQ multiplex PCR, and the TCRdb table lists in-frame clones only, not all of them. The profile covers under 300,000 clones, with more than 80% appearing a single time and 2.2% taken by the ten largest. The source material was peripheral blood. These receptors were taken from a young man who had recovered from COVID-19.

The chain is built from TRBV6-5 and TRBJ2-3; D might be TRBD2 (6 bases). CDR3 length: 13 amino acids. Trimming took off 6 bases at V and 4 bases at J, with 11 bases between the two ends. Germline V gene sequence: CDR1 MNHEY, CDR2 SVGAGI. CDR3 region: CASRAPGADTQYF. CDR3 sequence (DNA): TGTGCCAGCAGGGCCCCGGGGGCAGATACGCAGTATTTT.

The CDR3 spells CASSLGLTGGAWEQYF. CDR3 in DNA: TGTGCCAGCAGCTTGGGCCTGACAGGGGGCGCGTGGGAGCAGTACTTC. The chain uses TRBV5-6 and TRBJ2-7; 10 bases are a match to TRBD1. Germline V lookup: CDR1 SGHDT, CDR2 YYEEEE. J gave up 7 bases and V 0 bases, and 10 bases lay outside the gene matches. The CDR3 spans 16 residues.

This clone occurred once. V and J are TRBV2 and TRBJ1-4, with D possibly matching TRBD1 (5 bases). Germline-derived CDR1 and CDR2 are SNHLY and FYNNEI. This CDR3 is 14 amino acids long. V lost 5 bases and J lost 2, with 9 bases in between. CDR3 DNA sequence: TGTGCCAGCAGTCCGACAGCGACTAATGAAAAACTGTTTTTT. This translates into CASSPTATNEKLFF.

The V call is TRBV7-2, the J call TRBJ2-5, with D perhaps matching TRBD1 (6 bases). V was cut by 2 bases and J by 5 bases, with 9 bases left in between. The CDR3 spans 13 residues. Germline-derived CDR1 and CDR2 are SGHTA and FQGNSA. The chain's CDR3 is CASSLQRGETQYF. CDR3 nucleotides: TGTGCCAGCAGCTTACAGAGGGGGGAGACCCAGTACTTC.

V and J are TRBV7-8 and TRBJ2-1; TRBD2 matches 10 bases. Losses at the gene ends were 5 bases for V and 6 bases for J; bases not matched to a gene: 4. This CDR3 spans 14 amino acids. Germline V gene data show CDR1 as SGHVS and CDR2 as FQNEAQ. CDR3 sequence: CASSQTSGVNEQFF. The CDR3, as DNA: TGTGCCAGCAGCCAAACTAGCGGGGTCAATGAGCAGTTCTTC.

The sample holds one count of this clone. This chain links TRBV6-6 with TRBJ1-1; a weak D match, TRBD1 (6 bases). Trimming took 10 bases from V and 8 from J, leaving 14 bases between them. The CDR3 has 11 residues. Germline CDR1 and CDR2: MNHNY and SVGAGI (reference sequence). The CDR3 sequence: CATIDRPEAFF. As DNA, the CDR3 is TGTGCCACCATCGACAGGCCGGAAGCTTTCTTT.

This chain joins TRBV10-2 and TRBJ1-5; tentative D call: TRBD1 (5 bases). V was clipped by 5 bases and J by 1 base, with 12 bases between them. Looked up from germline, CDR1 is WSHSY and CDR2 is SAAADI. There are 15 residues in the CDR3. The CDR3 nucleotides read TGCGCCAGCAGTAGGCAGGGTGGAAGCAATCAGCCCCAGCATTTT. Translated: CASSRQGGSNQPQHF.

This chain uses TRBV5-1 with TRBJ2-7, with D tentatively TRBD2 (6 bases). The V end was cut by 2 bases, the J end by 6 bases, with 18 bases between. Germline V lookup: CDR1 SGHRS, CDR2 YFSETQ. The CDR3 is made up of 15 amino acids. The CDR3 protein is CASSLIPGGVGEQYF. CDR3 coding DNA: TGCGCCAGCAGCTTAATCCCAGGAGGGGTTGGCGAGCAGTACTTC.

The chain has TRBV3-1 (or the pseudogene TRBV3-2) and TRBJ2-2; TRBD1 might be the D (6 bases). This CDR3 comprises 18 residues. The germline V gene encodes CDR1 LGHDT and CDR2 YNNKEL (reference sequence). Trimming removed 4 bases at V and 7 bases at J, with 25 bases between. CDR3 DNA: TGTGCCAGCAGCCCGCAGTTTACAGGGCTCTCACGGGGCGGGGAGCTGTTTTTT. Protein product: CASSPQFTGLSRGGELFF.

This clone was counted a single time. The CDR3 spells CASSAQTDPSYEQYF. As DNA, the CDR3 is TGTGCCAGCAGCGCCCAGACAGATCCCTCCTACGAGCAGTACTTC. V is TRBV9 and J is TRBJ2-7; D is perhaps TRBD1 (5 bases). The V gene lost 3 bases and the J gene lost 0 bases, with 13 bases spanning the gap. The CDR3 extends over 15 amino acids. Looked up from germline, CDR1 is SGDLS and CDR2 is YYNGEE.

The chain links TRBV28 to TRBJ1-2, with no clear D. Between the trimmed V and J ends, which lost 11 bases and 8 bases, there was a span of 21 bases. The CDR3 has 13 residues. Germline CDR1 reads MDHEN; CDR2 reads SYDVKM. CDR3 in amino acids: CAGRRPQQEGYTF. For the CDR3, the DNA is TGTGCCGGTCGACGCCCCCAGCAGGAAGGCTACACCTTC.

The V and J genes are TRBV5-1 and TRBJ1-2; TRBD1 is a possible D gene (5 bases). Germline V CDR1 and CDR2: SGHRS, YFSETQ. The CDR3 is 13 residues long. V was trimmed by 4 bases and J by 4 bases, leaving 11 bases between them. The CDR3 protein is CASSIRDPYGYTF. The CDR3 bases are TGCGCCAGCAGCATCAGGGATCCCTATGGCTACACCTTC.

V and J are TRBV3-1 (or the pseudogene TRBV3-2) and TRBJ2-1; 9 nucleotides match TRBD2. This CDR3 is 16 amino acids long. Losses at the gene ends were 4 bases for V and 8 bases for J; bases not matched to a gene: 12. CDR1 and CDR2 (germline): LGHDT, YNNKEL (reference sequence). The CDR3 sequence is CASSPQTSGGLDEQFF. In DNA form, the CDR3 reads TGTGCCAGCAGCCCACAGACCAGCGGGGGGTTGGATGAGCAGTTCTTC.

This sequence joins TRBV7-8 and TRBJ1-5; D uncertain. Per germline, CDR1 SGHVS and CDR2 FQNEAQ. The CDR3 covers 17 residues. Between the trimmed V and J ends, which lost 7 bases and 1 base, there was a span of 20 bases. The CDR3 DNA is TGTGCCAGCAACCTTCCCAGGAACGTTGGGAGCAATCAGCCCCAGCATTTT. Amino acids: CASNLPRNVGSNQPQHF.

This rearrangement joins TRBV19 to TRBJ2-1; a weak D match, TRBD1 (6 bases). The CDR3 runs 14 residues. Germline assignment: CDR1 LNHDA and CDR2 SQIVND (reference sequence). The V end lost 3 bases, the J end lost 8 bases, and 14 bases lay between the germline ends. The CDR3 sequence is CASSIMGASDEQFF. CDR3 coding DNA: TGTGCCAGTAGTATTATGGGGGCTTCAGATGAGCAGTTCTTC.

This clone appeared a single time. The chain combines TRBV10-3 with TRBJ1-1, with a weak D call TRBD1 (6 bases). The length of the CDR3 is 13 residues. Trimming shortened V by 7 bases and J by 0 bases, and 9 bases separated the two germline ends. CDR1 and CDR2 from the germline V gene are ENHRY and SYGVKD. This CDR3 is CAITGGMNTEAFF. In DNA form, the CDR3 reads TGTGCCATCACGGGGGGCATGAACACTGAAGCTTTCTTT.

The chain joins TRBV10-3 to TRBJ1-2, with TRBD1 matching over 7 bases. The CDR3 has 14 amino acids. V lost 10 bases, J lost 5 bases, and 13 bases stayed unmatched. The germline gives CDR1 ENHRY, CDR2 SYGVKD. The CDR3: CANQREGQTYGYTF. CDR3 sequence (DNA): TGTGCCAACCAGCGCGAGGGACAGACGTATGGCTACACCTTC.

The chain recombines TRBV6-1 with TRBJ2-2; D is undetermined. The V end was cut by 1 base, the J end by 6 bases, with 12 bases between. This CDR3 comprises 15 residues. CDR1 and CDR2 (germline): MNHNS, SASEGT. The CDR3 region has the DNA TGTGCCAGCAGTGAAGTAGTCGGGTATCCCGGGGAGCTGTTTTTT. Translation gives CASSEVVGYPGELFF.

The V call is TRBV4-1, the J call TRBJ1-4, with 9 bases lining up with TRBD1. Germline V gives CDR1 MGHRA, CDR2 YSYEKL. The CDR3 spans 16 residues. With V trimmed by 4 bases and J by 8 bases, 11 bases remained unmatched. The CDR3 here is CASSPSGDREGEKLFF. The CDR3 DNA sequence: TGCGCCAGCAGCCCGAGTGGGGACAGGGAGGGGGAAAAACTGTTTTTT.

The CDR3 DNA is TGCGCCAGCAGCTTGTTCGGCGGCTCCTATAATTCACCCCTCCACTTT. It is translated as CASSLFGGSYNSPLHF. The chain links TRBV5-1 to TRBJ1-6, with unresolved D. The CDR3 sequence is 16 residues long. Germline V CDR1 and CDR2: SGHRS, YFSETQ. Trimming pared 1 base from V and 0 bases from J, leaving 8 bases between.

This rearrangement joins TRBV6-5 to TRBJ1-3, with TRBD1 matching over 10 bases. The germline V gene has CDR1 MNHEY and CDR2 SVGAGI. This CDR3 region has 14 residues. The V gene end was trimmed by 6 bases and the J gene end by 8 bases; junction bases not matched to a gene: 7. CDR3 residues: CASRDRGRGDTIYF. The CDR3 nucleotides are TGTGCCAGCAGAGACAGGGGGCGCGGGGACACCATATATTTT.

The chain uses TRBV11-3 and TRBJ2-1; D perhaps matches TRBD2 (6 bases). The CDR3 extends over 13 amino acids. The germline V gene encodes CDR1 SGHNT and CDR2 YENEEA. V lost 5 bases and J lost 4, with 9 bases in between. For the CDR3, the DNA is TGTGCCAGCAGCCCCGGGGGATACAATGAGCAGTTCTTC. Translation gives CASSPGGYNEQFF.

This chain joins TRBV3-1 (or the pseudogene TRBV3-2) and TRBJ2-3; 9 positions agree with TRBD2. The CDR3 runs 14 residues. Trimming removed 1 base from V and 4 bases from J; junction bases left unmatched: 0. Germline V lookup: CDR1 LGHDT, CDR2 YNNKEL (reference sequence). In DNA, the CDR3 is TGTGCCAGCAGCCAAGGACTAGCGGCAGATACGCAGTATTTT. As protein: CASSQGLAADTQYF.

The chain couples TRBV5-1 to TRBJ2-7; 7 nucleotides match TRBD2. The germline gives CDR1 SGHRS, CDR2 YFSETQ. The ends lost 0 bases at V and 5 bases at J; junction bases unmatched: 8. The CDR3 has 15 amino acids. CDR3 region: CASSLASSGPNEQYF. In nucleotides, the CDR3 is TGCGCCAGCAGCTTGGCGTCTAGCGGTCCTAACGAGCAGTACTTC. The full variable domain, its missing parts supplied by reference TRBV5-1 and TRBJ2-7, is KAGVTQTPRYLIKTRGQQVTLSCSPISGHRSVSWYQQTPGQGLQFLFEYFSETQRNKGNFPGRFSGRQFSNSRSEMNVSTLELGDSALYLCASSLASSGPNEQYFGPGTRLTVT.

This chain joins TRBV5-1 and TRBJ1-4; 8 nucleotides line up with TRBD1. Per germline, CDR1 SGHRS and CDR2 YFSETQ. The length of the CDR3 is 15 residues. The junction had 6 bases not matched to a gene; V was cut back by 5 bases and J by 3 bases. DNA for the CDR3: TGCGCCAGCAGTACGACAGGGGTACCTAATGAAAAACTGTTTTTT. This gives the protein CASSTTGVPNEKLFF.

The chain recombines TRBV5-4 with TRBJ2-2, with D tentatively TRBD1 (6 bases). Trimming removed 0 bases from V and 6 bases from J, with 15 bases in between. CDR3 size: 16 residues. Germline V lookup: CDR1 SGHNT, CDR2 YYREEE (reference sequence). The CDR3 nucleotides are TGTGCCAGCAGCTTGGCGGGCAGGGGCATCGCCGGGGAGCTGTTTTTT. Its protein is CASSLAGRGIAGELFF.

This clone was recorded at least ten times. This chain links TRBV29-1 with TRBJ1-2; 9 bases are shared with TRBD1. This CDR3 has 13 residues. Unmatched junction bases numbered 9, after V lost 7 bases and J lost 6 bases. CDR1 and CDR2 from the germline V gene are SQVTM and ANQGSEA. The CDR3 reads CSGLTGTGNGYTF. CDR3 DNA sequence: TGCAGCGGACTGACCGGGACAGGGAATGGCTACACCTTC.

The V and J genes are TRBV14 and TRBJ2-1; 7 bases match TRBD1. With V trimmed by 4 bases and J by 2 bases, 5 bases remained unmatched. Per the germline V gene, CDR1 is SGHDN and CDR2 is FVKESK. CDR3 length equals 15 residues. This CDR3 is CASSPRQGAYNEQFF. CDR3 bases: TGTGCCAGCAGCCCACGGCAGGGGGCCTACAATGAGCAGTTCTTC.

This sequence joins TRBV6-4 and TRBJ2-1; 9 bases are shared with TRBD2. The CDR3 consists of 15 residues. CDR1 MRHNA and CDR2 SNTAGT come from the germline V gene. V trimming: 4 bases; J trimming: 1 base; junction bases outside the gene matches: 2. CDR3 in DNA: TGTGCCAGCAGTGTAGCGGGGGAATCCTACAATGAGCAGTTCTTC. Translated: CASSVAGESYNEQFF.

The rearrangement joins TRBV30 to TRBJ1-2, with 7 bases aligning to TRBD1. This CDR3 spans 13 amino acids. The J segment lost 8 bases and the V segment lost 3 bases, leaving 9 bases of the junction unmatched. CDR1 and CDR2 from the germline V gene are GTSNPN and SVGIG (reference sequence). CDR3 DNA: TGTGCCTGGAGCACTACAGGGGAAGGAGGCTACACCTTC. Translation gives CAWSTTGEGGYTF.